The clone carrying this TCR beta chain was recorded once. Clones were read by immunoSEQ multiplex PCR, and TCRdb kept only the in-frame ones, dropping some. The profile shows 30,000 to 45,000 clones, around 90% of them singletons. The CDR3 is 15 amino acids. V was trimmed by 2 bases and J by 1 base, leaving 12 bases between them. Per germline, CDR1 SGHDT and CDR2 YYEEEE. This sample is part of a study of T cell changes during pregnancy in multiple sclerosis. V is TRBV5-6 and J is TRBJ1-1; D is perhaps TRBD1 (6 bases). The sequence came from a female donor with multiple sclerosis, enrolled in a pregnancy study. This specimen consisted of peripheral blood, obtained before pregnancy. The DNA of the CDR3 is TGTGCCAGCAGCTTCGTGGACAGAACGAACACTGAAGCTTTCTTT. It codes for CASSFVDRTNTEAFF.